One and the same sample provided the 23 T cell receptor beta chains below, sequenced in a study of graft-versus-host responses after intestinal transplantation (dated by TCRdb to the early 2020s). To prepare the library, the immunoSEQ multiplex PCR assay was applied. Here the immuneACCESS table is served through TCRdb, limited to in-frame sequences with V and J called. Missing clones are a known gap in these copies; in checked studies unresolved V genes cover under half, and the rest lacks a known reason. Recorded for this sample are approximately 14,000 clones; around 29% of them occurred a single time. The top ten clones comprise 3.9% of the sample. This specimen's time point label, per the study, means: cells obtained before transplantation from donor or recipient. The sample was alloreactive CD4+ T cells from a mixed lymphocyte reaction culture, taken before intestinal transplant. Explained via the paper, the cell subset or site label denotes: CFSE-low proliferating T cells sorted from roughly six-day pre-transplant mixed lymphocyte reaction (GvH or HvG direction). The origin of the receptors is a human patient who received an intestinal transplant.

V gene TRBV28 combines with J gene TRBJ1-5; no clear D. This CDR3 contains 13 residues. V gave up 10 bases and J gave up 4 bases, with 14 bases separating them. Germline V lookup: CDR1 MDHEN, CDR2 SYDVKM. The CDR3 protein is CATRRTENQPQHF. The CDR3 DNA reads TGTGCCACCCGGAGAACAGAGAATCAGCCCCAGCATTTT.

The CDR3 loop is CASSSRGAGNTIYF. The CDR3 DNA is TGTGCCAGCAGTTCCCGGGGGGCTGGAAACACCATATATTTT. The J gene is TRBJ1-3, the V gene TRBV6-6; D is possibly TRBD1 (5 bases). Germline V CDR1 and CDR2: MNHNY, SVGAGI (reference sequence). Trimming stripped 4 bases from V and 2 bases from J, with 9 bases between. The CDR3 loop spans 14 amino acids.

A few counts support this clone. The chain couples TRBV11-3 to TRBJ2-2, with no clear D. The V gene's germline CDR1 is SGHNT and CDR2 YENEEA. This CDR3 contains 13 residues. Trimming shortened V by 4 bases and J by 5 bases, and 8 bases separated the two germline ends. CDR3 region: CASSSTLTGELFF. CDR3 nucleotides: TGTGCCAGCAGCTCGACTCTTACCGGGGAGCTGTTTTTT.

This clone was seen more than once but under ten times. The chain carries TRBV6-5 and TRBJ2-7, with a tentative D call TRBD2 (6 bases). This CDR3 comprises 14 residues. The V and J ends lost 7 bases and 1 base respectively, with 14 bases between them. Germline assignment: CDR1 MNHEY and CDR2 SVGAGI. CDR3 sequence reads: CASIHGTGSYEQYF. The CDR3 bases are TGTGCCAGCATCCACGGGACTGGGTCCTACGAGCAGTACTTC.

This rearrangement joins TRBV27 to TRBJ1-4; TRBD1 matches at 8 bases. V gave up 6 bases and J gave up 3 bases; unmatched junction bases: 3. The CDR3 has 14 amino acids. Per germline, CDR1 MNHEY and CDR2 SMNVEV (reference sequence). The CDR3 DNA reads as TGTGCCAGCAGCAGGGGGCGGTCTAATGAAAAACTGTTTTTT. It translates to CASSRGRSNEKLFF.

V is TRBV7-3 and J is TRBJ1-1; 12 positions match TRBD1. Unmatched junction bases numbered 4, after V lost 6 bases and J lost 5 bases. The CDR3 length is 14 residues. Germline CDR1 is SGHTA and CDR2 is FQGTGA. CDR3 in DNA: TGTGCCAGCAGGGGACAGGGGGCAAAAACTGAAGCTTTCTTT. The encoded protein is CASRGQGAKTEAFF.

The sample holds a few counts of this clone. The genes are TRBV5-4 and TRBJ2-7, with D hard to call. V was pared by 2 bases and J by 7 bases, with 19 bases between. The CDR3 is 15 residues long. Germline assignment: CDR1 SGHNT and CDR2 YYREEE (reference sequence). This CDR3 reads CASSLEVGTRGEQYF. The CDR3 DNA sequence: TGTGCCAGCAGCTTAGAGGTAGGCACCCGTGGGGAGCAGTACTTC.

The chain is built from TRBV10-3 and TRBJ2-5; D not certain. The CDR3 spans 15 residues. Trimming pared 3 bases from V and 1 base from J, leaving 12 bases between. Germline CDR1 is ENHRY and CDR2 is SYGVKD. The CDR3 loop is CAISDPMTFQETQYF. The DNA for the CDR3 is TGTGCCATCAGTGACCCCATGACCTTCCAAGAGACCCAGTACTTC.

This chain uses TRBV18 with TRBJ1-2; TRBD1 might be the D (6 bases). Germline V gene sequence: CDR1 KGHSH, CDR2 LQKENI. Trimming took off 4 bases at V and 5 bases at J, with 8 bases between the two ends. This CDR3 is 12 amino acids long. The CDR3 sequence is CASSQGEYGYTF. For the CDR3, the DNA is TGTGCCAGCTCACAGGGGGAATATGGCTACACCTTC.

The chain couples TRBV28 to TRBJ2-3; the match to TRBD2 covers 9 bases. V lost 6 bases to trimming and J lost 2 bases; unmatched junction nucleotides: 9. The CDR3 contains 16 residues. In germline, CDR1 is MDHEN, CDR2 SYDVKM. The CDR3 spells CASSRAGGSYTDTQYF. The CDR3 nucleotides read TGTGCCAGCAGCCGAGCGGGAGGCAGTTACACAGATACGCAGTATTTT.

This clone is labeled as medium-sized (0.01 to 0.1%). The chain carries TRBV6-5 and TRBJ1-4; possibly TRBD1 for D (6 bases). There are 12 residues in the CDR3. Germline V gives CDR1 MNHEY, CDR2 SVGAGI. Deletions cut 6 bases from V and 5 bases from J, with 7 bases between. The CDR3 is CASSGQNEKLFF. CDR3 nucleotide sequence: TGTGCCAGCAGCGGACAGAATGAAAAACTGTTTTTT.

The J gene is TRBJ2-6, the V gene TRBV9; 8 positions agree with TRBD1. In germline, CDR1 is SGDLS, CDR2 YYNGEE. V trimming: 7 bases; J trimming: 0 bases; junction bases outside the gene matches: 6. CDR3 length: 16 amino acids. CDR3 sequence (DNA): TGTGCCAGCCGAGGACAGGGTAGCTCTGGGGCCAACGTCCTGACTTTC. This gives the protein CASRGQGSSGANVLTF.

This clone has only one observation. For the CDR3, the DNA is TGTGCCAGCAGCGTTACGCCGAGCACTGAAGCTTTCTTT. Translated, it gives CASSVTPSTEAFF. The chain recombines TRBV2 with TRBJ1-1; no clear D. Deletions cut 6 bases from V and 4 bases from J, with 12 bases between. The CDR3 is 13 amino acids. In germline, CDR1 is SNHLY, CDR2 FYNNEI.

In its sample, this clone was seen a few times. The gene calls are TRBV18 and TRBJ1-5, with D possibly matching TRBD1 (5 bases). CDR1 is KGHSH, CDR2 LQKENI, per germline. Trimming shortened V by 3 bases and J by 3 bases, and 12 bases separated the two germline ends. The CDR3 loop spans 15 amino acids. DNA for the CDR3: TGTGCCAGCTCACCGTATGACAGACCCAATCAGCCCCAGCATTTT. Protein: CASSPYDRPNQPQHF.

In this sample, this clone turned up a few times. This rearrangement joins TRBV14 to TRBJ2-1, with TRBD2 matching 12 bases. The CDR3 contains 17 residues. Germline loops: CDR1 SGHDN, CDR2 FVKESK. V trimming: 6 bases; J trimming: 7 bases; junction bases outside the gene matches: 13. Written as DNA, the CDR3 is TGTGCCAGCAGTCGATACATGGGACTAGCGGGTAGAAATGAGCAGTTCTTC. Translation: CASSRYMGLAGRNEQFF. The full variable domain, its missing parts supplied by reference TRBV14 and TRBJ2-1, is EAGVTQFPSHSVIEKGQTVTLRCDPISGHDNLYWYRRVMGKEIKFLLHFVKESKQDESGMPNNRFLAERTGGTYSTLKVQPAELEDSGVYFCASSRYMGLAGRNEQFFGPGTRLTVL.

J is TRBJ2-7 and V is TRBV27, with D tentatively TRBD1 or TRBD2 (5 bases each). Germline CDR1 reads MNHEY; CDR2 reads SMNVEV (reference sequence). Trimming removed 0 bases from V and 3 bases from J, with 18 bases in between. CDR3 size: 17 residues. For the CDR3, the DNA is TGTGCCAGCAGTTTATCCGCCGGGGCAGCCCTTTTCTACGAGCAGTACTTC. This sequence encodes CASSLSAGAALFYEQYF.

This chain uses TRBV7-9 with TRBJ2-6; TRBD1 aligns across 12 bases. The germline V gene encodes CDR1 SEHNR and CDR2 FQNEAQ (reference sequence). This CDR3 is built from 16 residues. After removal of 3 bases from V and 12 bases from J, the junction contained 9 bases not matched to a gene. The CDR3 DNA reads as TGTGCCAGCAGCTTGCGCCCGGGACAGGGGGCTTCCGTCCTGACTTTC. This codes for CASSLRPGQGASVLTF. Full variable domain (remainder filled in from reference TRBV7-9 and TRBJ2-6): DTGVSQNPRHKITKRGQNVTFRCDPISEHNRLYWYRQTLGQGPEFLTYFQNEAQLEKSRLLSDRFSAERPKGSFSTLEIQRTEQGDSAMYLCASSLRPGQGASVLTFGAGSRLTVL.

The V and J genes are TRBV7-2 and TRBJ1-2; the D gene is possibly TRBD1 (6 bases). The length of the CDR3 is 14 residues. The V gene lost 3 bases and the J gene lost 4 bases, with 12 bases spanning the gap. Looked up from germline, CDR1 is SGHTA and CDR2 is FQGNSA. Here the CDR3 DNA reads TGTGCCAGCAGCTTCGGACAGACGACCTATGGCTACACCTTC. Translated, it gives CASSFGQTTYGYTF.

This clone appeared a single time. The gene calls are TRBV7-3 and TRBJ2-1; D possibly corresponds to TRBD2 (5 bases). The CDR3 runs 13 residues. V lost 1 base and J 9 bases, leaving 10 bases between the germline ends. The germline V gene encodes CDR1 SGHTA and CDR2 FQGTGA. The CDR3 nucleotides read TGTGCCAGCAGCTTAAACGGGCTAGCTGAGCAGTTCTTC. This encodes CASSLNGLAEQFF.

V usage is TRBV5-6 and J usage is TRBJ2-3, with D possibly matching TRBD2 (6 bases). The V and J ends lost 3 bases and 8 bases respectively, with 10 bases between them. The CDR3 runs 12 residues. Germline loops: CDR1 SGHDT, CDR2 YYEEEE. The CDR3 region has the DNA TGTGCCAGCAGCTCGACTAGAAGTACGCAGTATTTT. Translation gives CASSSTRSTQYF.

The table lists this clone with a few counts. The rearrangement joins TRBV2 to TRBJ1-5; possible D gene TRBD1, 5 bases. The CDR3 consists of 14 residues. V lost 4 bases to trimming and J lost 5 bases, with 12 bases between them. CDR1 and CDR2 from the germline V gene are SNHLY and FYNNEI. The CDR3 sequence is CASSAVQGDQPQHF. The CDR3 coding sequence is TGTGCCAGCAGTGCGGTTCAAGGGGATCAGCCCCAGCATTTT.

This clone was counted between two and nine times. The chain recombines TRBV4-3 with TRBJ1-1, with 7 positions matching TRBD1. Unmatched junction bases numbered 8, after V lost 0 bases and J lost 10 bases. Germline V CDR1 and CDR2: LGHNA, YSLEER. The CDR3 is 14 residues long. The CDR3 DNA is TGCGCCAGCAGCCAAGATTTCGGGACAGAGAGAGCTTTCTTT. Protein: CASSQDFGTERAFF.

The rearrangement links TRBV30 to TRBJ2-7; no firm D call. The CDR3 has 14 residues. In germline, CDR1 is GTSNPN, CDR2 SVGIG (reference sequence). The V end was cut by 0 bases, the J end by 3 bases, with 12 bases between. The CDR3 nucleotides read TGTGCCTGGAGTGTTTCCAGGCGGTTCTACGAGCAGTACTTC. Translating it yields CAWSVSRRFYEQYF.